A selection of T cell receptor beta chains follows, all from one sample in a study of PD-1 blockade in classical Hodgkin lymphoma. Repertoires were generated with immunoSEQ multiplex PCR, while TCRdb's copy carries only in-frame clones and drops some. Of about 43,000 clones detected, 73% appear once; the ten largest clones hold roughly 11%. Here the sequenced sample was peripheral blood mononuclear cells (PBMCs), taken at baseline. The receptors originated from a human donor with classical Hodgkin lymphoma. The CDR3 runs from the conserved cysteine through the conserved F or W. The D gene is left open where the match is weak. Some rows have no size entry. The others give once, few or many, or a class for an expanded clone.

size	V	J	D	CDR3	DNA
.	TRBV4-2	TRBJ1-2	.	CASSQGGGERGYTF	TGTGCCAGCAGCCAAGGGGGGGGTGAGCGAGGCTACACCTTC
.	TRBV28	TRBJ1-5	TRBD1	CASSLRSLGTGDQPQHF	TGTGCCAGCAGTTTACGTTCCCTCGGGACAGGGGATCAGCCCCAGCATTTT
few	TRBV19	TRBJ1-1	.	CASSISMNTEAFF	TGTGCCAGTAGTATCAGTATGAACACTGAAGCTTTCTTT
.	TRBV19	TRBJ1-1	.	CASSIFGGANTEAFF	TGTGCCAGTAGTATCTTTGGGGGCGCGAACACTGAAGCTTTCTTT
.	TRBV28	TRBJ1-1	TRBD1	CASSLGRGLGAFF	TGTGCCAGCAGTTTGGGCAGGGGGCTAGGAGCTTTCTTT
.	TRBV7-8	TRBJ2-2	TRBD1	CASSLNGRGSPLDGSGELFF	TGTGCCAGCAGCTTAAATGGCAGGGGGTCCCCCTTGGATGGGTCCGGGGAGCTGTTTTTT
.	TRBV29-1	TRBJ1-2	TRBD1	CSVLPGQGVNYGYTF	TGCAGCGTTCTGCCGGGACAGGGGGTTAACTATGGCTACACCTTC
once	TRBV7-8	TRBJ1-1	.	CASSLVEGTEAFF	TGTGCCAGCAGCTTAGTCGAGGGGACTGAAGCTTTCTTT
.	TRBV6-1	TRBJ2-7	TRBD1	CASSLGQGTYEQYF	TGTGCCAGCAGTCTGGGACAGGGGACCTACGAGCAGTACTTC
.	TRBV29-1	TRBJ1-2	.	CSVEDRGLLGGYTF	TGCAGCGTTGAAGATCGGGGGTTACTCGGGGGCTACACCTTC
few	TRBV7-6	TRBJ2-2	.	CASSPNTGELFF	TGTGCCAGCAGCCCAAACACCGGGGAGCTGTTTTTT
.	TRBV12-2	TRBJ2-2	.	CASRLEGRGYSNTGELFF	TGTGCAAGTCGCTTAGAAGGCAGGGGGTACTCAAACACCGGGGAGCTGTTTTTT
.	TRBV5-1	TRBJ1-2	TRBD1	CASSVGTVGSYGYTF	TGCGCCAGCAGCGTAGGGACAGTTGGTTCCTATGGCTACACCTTC
.	TRBV5-1	TRBJ2-1	TRBD2	CASGGGGGRYNEQFF	TGCGCCAGCGGGGGCGGCGGGGGGCGCTACAATGAGCAGTTCTTC
.	TRBV5-1	TRBJ2-7	TRBD1	CASSLGGTGGASYEQYF	TGCGCCAGCAGCTTGGGAGGGACAGGGGGCGCCTCCTACGAGCAGTACTTC
.	TRBV19	TRBJ1-1	.	CASSRGDMSVTEAFF	TGTGCCAGTAGCAGAGGGGACATGTCAGTCACTGAAGCTTTCTTT
.	TRBV4-1	TRBJ2-5	.	CASSQSPGLGSETQYF	TGCGCCAGCAGCCAATCACCGGGACTCGGTTCGGAGACCCAGTACTTC
medium-sized	TRBV7-6	TRBJ2-7	.	CASSPSSGTDYEQYF	TGTGCCAGCAGCCCGTCCTCCGGGACTGATTACGAGCAGTACTTC
.	TRBV19	TRBJ1-1	TRBD1	CASRPTLGQGNTEAFF	TGTGCCAGTAGGCCAACCCTGGGACAGGGAAACACTGAAGCTTTCTTT
.	TRBV5-6	TRBJ2-7	.	CASSSLRSDYEQYF	TGTGCCAGCAGCTCTCTCAGGTCAGACTACGAGCAGTACTTC
.	TRBV5-1	TRBJ1-1	.	CASSFDSSPGGEAFF	TGCGCCAGCAGCTTTGACTCATCCCCCGGCGGTGAAGCTTTCTTT
.	TRBV6-6	TRBJ1-3	.	CASSSGPAGGNTIYF	TGTGCCAGCAGTTCTGGGCCTGCGGGGGGAAACACCATATATTTT
.	TRBV4-1	TRBJ1-2	.	CASSQDPGPSYGYTF	TGCGCCAGCAGCCAAGATCCGGGGCCCTCCTATGGCTACACCTTC
.	TRBV5-6	TRBJ1-5	TRBD1	CASSLAGGGSNQPQHF	TGTGCCAGCAGCTTGGCAGGGGGTGGGAGCAATCAGCCCCAGCATTTT
.	TRBV19	TRBJ2-7	.	CASQGAYEQYF	TGTGCCAGCCAGGGTGCCTACGAGCAGTACTTC
few	TRBV2	TRBJ2-1	.	CASHLVNADEQFF	TGTGCCAGCCACCTCGTGAACGCGGATGAGCAGTTCTTC
.	TRBV11-2	TRBJ2-2	TRBD1	CASSSRQGRTGELFF	TGTGCCAGCAGCTCCCGACAGGGACGAACCGGGGAGCTGTTTTTT
few	TRBV27	TRBJ1-5	TRBD1	CASRPGQYSNQPQHF	TGTGCCAGCAGGCCGGGACAGTATAGCAATCAGCCCCAGCATTTT
few	TRBV28	TRBJ2-1	TRBD2	CASSPLESREGRYNEQFF	TGTGCCAGCAGTCCCCTGGAGAGCCGGGAGGGCCGGTACAATGAGCAGTTCTTC
.	TRBV27	TRBJ2-2	.	CASSFDGFGELFF	TGTGCCAGCAGTTTTGACGGCTTTGGAGAGCTGTTTTTT
few	TRBV29-1	TRBJ1-3	.	CSAQGGSGNTIYF	TGCAGCGCCCAGGGAGGTTCTGGAAACACCATATATTTT
once	TRBV27	TRBJ2-3	.	CASSFAVGRGSQYF	TGTGCCAGCAGTTTTGCCGTTGGCAGGGGCTCGCAGTATTTT
once	TRBV2	TRBJ1-1	.	CASSEGTSNTEAFF	TGTGCCAGCAGTGAAGGGACATCTAACACTGAAGCTTTCTTT
few	TRBV25-1	TRBJ1-1	.	CASRPVGSGEAFF	TGTGCCAGCAGACCGGTAGGGAGCGGTGAAGCTTTCTTT
.	TRBV30	TRBJ2-7	.	CAWKAGWNYEQYF	TGTGCCTGGAAGGCGGGGTGGAACTACGAGCAGTACTTC
.	TRBV2	TRBJ1-5	.	CASSYRVHQPQHF	TGTGCCAGCAGTTACAGGGTTCATCAGCCCCAGCATTTT
.	TRBV2	TRBJ2-2	.	CASTKGGLNTGELFF	TGTGCCAGCACCAAGGGGGGCCTGAACACCGGGGAGCTGTTTTTT
.	TRBV2	TRBJ2-2	.	CASSIVGQRTGELFF	TGTGCCAGCAGTATCGTTGGACAGCGCACCGGGGAGCTGTTTTTT
.	TRBV5-1	TRBJ1-1	.	CASSLAENTEAFF	TGCGCCAGCAGCTTGGCGGAGAACACTGAAGCTTTCTTT
.	TRBV9	TRBJ2-3	.	CASSVVGPPDTQYF	TGTGCCAGCAGCGTTGTAGGCCCCCCCGATACGCAGTATTTT
.	TRBV6-6	TRBJ1-6	.	CASRESSYNSPLHF	TGTGCCAGCAGAGAATCGAGTTATAATTCACCCCTCCACTTT
few	TRBV18	TRBJ2-7	TRBD2	CASSLWISGRAGEQYF	TGTGCCAGCTCACTGTGGATTAGCGGGAGGGCCGGCGAGCAGTACTTC
.	TRBV11-3	TRBJ2-7	.	CASSLASGDEQYF	TGTGCCAGCAGCTTAGCGTCAGGGGACGAGCAGTACTTC
.	TRBV19	TRBJ1-4	.	CASRDTNEKLFF	TGTGCCAGTAGGGACACTAATGAAAAACTGTTTTTT
.	TRBV5-1	TRBJ1-1	.	CAIRDSQNTEAFF	TGCGCCATCCGGGACTCTCAGAACACTGAAGCTTTCTTT
.	TRBV7-2	TRBJ2-1	.	CASSLVGGKYNEQFF	TGTGCCAGCAGCTTAGTGGGGGGAAAATACAATGAGCAGTTCTTC
few	TRBV29-1	TRBJ2-1	TRBD2	CSSRGREGHDEQFF	TGCAGCTCCCGGGGGAGGGAGGGCCACGATGAGCAGTTCTTC
.	TRBV19	TRBJ1-2	.	CASRLQGNYGYTF	TGTGCCAGTAGGCTACAGGGCAACTATGGCTACACCTTC
.	TRBV4-2	TRBJ2-7	.	CASSQDMAVYEQYF	TGTGCCAGCAGCCAAGATATGGCGGTCTACGAGCAGTACTTC
few	TRBV5-1	TRBJ2-1	TRBD1	CASSLATGQGASNEQFF	TGCGCCAGCAGCTTGGCCACGGGACAGGGGGCGAGCAATGAGCAGTTCTTC
.	TRBV7-8	TRBJ2-7	.	CASSLRARQRAYEQYF	TGTGCCAGCAGCCTTCGCGCCCGGCAGCGTGCCTACGAGCAGTACTTC
few	TRBV6-1	TRBJ2-1	TRBD2	CASSEGYPSTSGRSNEQFF	TGTGCCAGCAGTGAAGGATATCCGTCCACTAGCGGGAGGAGCAATGAGCAGTTCTTC
.	TRBV5-1	TRBJ2-2	.	CASSLEVSGELFF	TGCGCCAGCAGCTTGGAGGTATCCGGGGAGCTGTTTTTT
.	TRBV11-2	TRBJ2-5	TRBD2	CASSLEGGSGPQETQYF	TGTGCCAGCAGCTTAGAGGGGGGGTCAGGGCCTCAAGAGACCCAGTACTTC
once	TRBV9	TRBJ2-5	.	CASSVNSGGGETQYF	TGTGCCAGCAGCGTAAACAGCGGAGGGGGGGAGACCCAGTACTTC
few	TRBV6-6	TRBJ1-1	.	CASSDNVNTEAFF	TGTGCCAGCAGTGACAACGTGAACACTGAAGCTTTCTTT
many	TRBV27	TRBJ2-2	.	CASSLSQAATNTGELFF	TGTGCCAGCAGTTTATCACAGGCAGCAACGAACACCGGGGAGCTGTTTTTT